A single sample gave rise to the 3 T cell receptor beta chains below, sequenced in a study of T cell clonality in common variable immunodeficiency. The table came from immunoSEQ multiplex PCR; TCRdb's copy has only in-frame clones and leaves some out. This sample carries some 40,000 clones, none of them present only once. The sequencing sample was made of peripheral blood mononuclear cells. The receptors derive from a person aged 18-69 years in good health.

This clone was detected many times. The read gets to within 3 residues of the CDR3 end, and the germline J gene fills in the rest. The chain joins TRBV5-1 to TRBJ1-1, with 9 bases that match TRBD1. This CDR3 is 14 amino acids long. V was clipped by 4 bases and J by 0 bases; unmatched bases: 1. From germline, CDR1 is SGHRS and CDR2 YFSETQ. The CDR3 reads CASSGQGMNTEAFF. Partial CDR3 DNA: TGCGCCAGCAGCGGACAGGGGATGAACACTGAA.

This clone has ten or more counts. The read terminates 3 residues before the CDR3 end, so the remaining end is supplied by the germline J gene. The chain uses TRBV19 and TRBJ1-2; D might be TRBD1 (6 bases). The length of the CDR3 is 14 residues. V was trimmed by 6 bases and J by 4 bases, leaving 15 bases between them. The germline V gene has CDR1 LNHDA and CDR2 SQIVND (reference sequence). CDR3 protein: CASRETDRFYGYTF. The CDR3 DNA, read in part, is TGTGCCAGTAGAGAGACAGACAGGTTCTATGGC. Supplemented by reference TRBV19 and TRBJ1-2, the full variable domain reads DGGITQSPKYLFRKEGQNVTLSCEQNLNHDAMYWYRQDPGQGLRLIYYSQIVNDFQKGDIAEGYSVSREKKESFPLTVTSAQKNPTAFYLCASRETDRFYGYTFGSGTRLTVV.

This clone was detected ten times or more. CDR3 in amino acids: CASSEGTGAGNTEAFF. Incomplete CDR3 DNA: TGTGCCAGCAGCGAGGGGACAGGGGCCGGGAACACTGAA. This chain joins TRBV9 and TRBJ1-1; 10 bases fit TRBD1. The read gets to within 3 residues of the CDR3 end, and the germline J gene fills in the rest. The germline V gene encodes CDR1 SGDLS and CDR2 YYNGEE. The V gene end was trimmed by 3 bases and the J gene end by 1 base; junction bases not matched to a gene: 6. CDR3 size: 16 residues.